This is a list of T cell receptor beta chains from one sample in a study of molecular identifiers for immune sequencing clone quantification. TCRdb reanalysed the PCR reads using MiXCR and keeps one entry per CDR3 protein. The top ten clones hold roughly 0.7% of a sample with about 320,000 distinct CDR3 sequences, about 22% of them seen once. The sequenced sample was naive CD8+ T cells from blood, with Jurkat cell RNA spiked in. Every receptor here comes from a human donor in good health. Some libraries in this study had Jurkat cell RNA spiked in. Each CDR3 is given with its conserved first and last residue. Each record gives: clone size, J gene, V gene, D gene, CDR3 protein, CDR3 DNA. A D gene is named only where the DNA matches it firmly. Expanded clones get a size class; other rows say once, few or many, or leave the size out.

size: NA; J: TRBJ2-7; V: TRBV4-3; D: TRBD2; CDR3: CASSQDAGAGGLLYEQYF; DNA: TGCGCCAGCAGCCAAGATGCGGGAGCGGGGGGCCTTCTCTACGAGCAGTACTTC
size: NA; J: TRBJ2-7; V: TRBV4-2; D: NA; CDR3: CASSRVSYEQYF; DNA: TGTGCCAGCAGCCGGGTGTCCTACGAGCAGTACTTC
size: NA; J: TRBJ2-1; V: TRBV27; D: TRBD1; CDR3: CASSLGAGGNEQFF; DNA: TGTGCCAGCAGTTTAGGGGCAGGGGGCAATGAGCAGTTCTTC
size: NA; J: TRBJ2-3; V: TRBV6-5; D: NA; CDR3: CATSLVGSPDTQYF; DNA: TGTGCCACTTCTTTGGTGGGGTCCCCAGATACGCAGTATTTT
size: many; J: TRBJ2-5; V: TRBV5-4; D: NA; CDR3: CASSPRAVPETQYF; DNA: TGTGCCAGCAGCCCCCGGGCGGTCCCAGAGACCCAGTACTTC
size: NA; J: TRBJ2-1; V: TRBV25-1; D: NA; CDR3: CASSEVGNNEQFF; DNA: TGTGCCAGCAGTGAAGTTGGCAACAATGAGCAGTTCTTC
size: NA; J: TRBJ2-1; V: TRBV14; D: TRBD1; CDR3: CASSQTGVSYNEQFF; DNA: TGTGCCAGCAGTCAAACAGGGGTATCCTACAATGAGCAGTTCTTC
size: NA; J: TRBJ2-7; V: TRBV27; D: TRBD2; CDR3: CASSLSAGAGGIEQYF; DNA: TGTGCCAGCAGTTTAAGCGCAGGAGCGGGAGGAATTGAGCAGTACTTC
size: many; J: TRBJ2-7; V: TRBV19; D: TRBD1; CDR3: CASTPGQGFYEQYF; DNA: TGTGCCAGTACCCCGGGACAGGGATTCTACGAGCAGTACTTC
size: few; J: TRBJ2-2; V: TRBV11-3; D: NA; CDR3: CASSLWGDNTGELFF; DNA: TGTGCCAGCAGCTTATGGGGGGACAACACCGGGGAGCTGTTTTTT
size: few; J: TRBJ2-3; V: TRBV4-1; D: NA; CDR3: CASSQVRTQGSRTDTQYF; DNA: TGCGCCAGCAGCCAAGTACGAACCCAAGGGAGCCGCACAGATACGCAGTATTTT
size: many; J: TRBJ2-7; V: TRBV6-5; D: NA; CDR3: CASSSGDEQYF; DNA: TGTGCCAGCAGTTCGGGGGACGAGCAGTACTTC
size: NA; J: TRBJ2-1; V: TRBV5-4; D: NA; CDR3: CASSLTENNEQFF; DNA: TGTGCCAGCAGCCTGACAGAGAACAATGAGCAGTTCTTC
size: few; J: TRBJ2-3; V: TRBV7-9; D: TRBD1; CDR3: CASSSRHYGDSLTDTQYF; DNA: TGTGCCAGCAGCTCACGCCACTACGGGGACAGCCTCACAGATACGCAGTATTTT
size: few; J: TRBJ2-7; V: TRBV7-9; D: NA; CDR3: CASSSSDTGPYEQYF; DNA: TGTGCCAGCAGCTCCTCTGATACAGGCCCCTACGAGCAGTACTTC
size: many; J: TRBJ1-1; V: TRBV6-2/TRBV6-3; D: NA; CDR3: CASKVGPNTEAFF; DNA: TGTGCCAGCAAGGTGGGTCCGAACACTGAAGCTTTCTTT
size: NA; J: TRBJ1-5; V: TRBV20-1; D: NA; CDR3: CSATQTGVNQPQHF; DNA: TGCAGTGCTACCCAAACAGGAGTCAATCAGCCCCAGCATTTT
size: many; J: TRBJ2-7; V: TRBV6-6; D: NA; CDR3: CASSTGDRNLYEQYF; DNA: TGTGCCAGCAGTACGGGGGACAGAAACCTCTACGAGCAGTACTTC
size: NA; J: TRBJ2-7; V: TRBV9; D: TRBD2; CDR3: CASSPSWGLAVEQYF; DNA: TGTGCCAGCAGCCCTTCCTGGGGACTAGCGGTCGAGCAGTACTTC
size: many; J: TRBJ1-1; V: TRBV29-1; D: NA; CDR3: CSVEWENTEAFF; DNA: TGCAGCGTTGAATGGGAGAACACTGAAGCTTTCTTT
size: many; J: TRBJ1-6; V: TRBV27; D: NA; CDR3: CASSLINSPLHF; DNA: TGTGCCAGCAGCTTAATCAATTCACCCCTCCACTTT
size: NA; J: TRBJ2-5; V: TRBV19; D: TRBD2; CDR3: CASRFSLAGRETQYF; DNA: TGTGCCAGTAGATTCTCCCTAGCGGGGCGAGAGACCCAGTACTTC
size: NA; J: TRBJ2-3; V: TRBV30; D: NA; CDR3: CASRVGWGDTQYF; DNA: TGTGCCTCCAGGGTTGGGTGGGGGGATACGCAGTATTTT
size: NA; J: TRBJ1-2; V: TRBV7-9; D: NA; CDR3: CASSLGPTIYGYTF; DNA: TGTGCCAGCAGCTTAGGACCTACTATCTATGGCTACACCTTC
size: NA; J: TRBJ2-2; V: TRBV12-2; D: NA; CDR3: CASRLAGEETGSTGELFF; DNA: TGTGCAAGTCGCTTAGCGGGCGAAGAGACAGGGAGCACCGGGGAGCTGTTTTTT
size: NA; J: TRBJ2-3; V: TRBV29-1; D: NA; CDR3: CSVVSGRSPTDTQYF; DNA: TGCAGCGTTGTATCGGGACGATCCCCCACAGATACGCAGTATTTT
size: NA; J: TRBJ1-5; V: TRBV4-1; D: NA; CDR3: CASSPLQGEYQPQHF; DNA: TGCGCCAGCAGCCCTTTACAGGGAGAATATCAGCCCCAGCATTTT
size: NA; J: TRBJ2-1; V: TRBV20-1; D: NA; CDR3: CSATLRDRSYNEQFF; DNA: TGCAGTGCGACCCTCAGGGACCGGTCCTACAATGAGCAGTTCTTC
size: many; J: TRBJ2-7; V: TRBV5-4; D: NA; CDR3: CASSAEGPYEQYF; DNA: TGTGCCAGCAGCGCCGAGGGACCCTACGAGCAGTACTTC
size: many; J: TRBJ1-1; V: TRBV7-9; D: NA; CDR3: CASTQGIPAEAFF; DNA: TGTGCCAGCACCCAGGGGATTCCCGCTGAAGCTTTCTTT
size: NA; J: TRBJ2-1; V: TRBV11-2; D: TRBD2; CDR3: CASSLELAGALDEQFF; DNA: TGTGCCAGCAGCTTAGAACTAGCGGGGGCGTTAGATGAGCAGTTCTTC
size: few; J: TRBJ2-2; V: TRBV19; D: NA; CDR3: CASNRANTGELFF; DNA: TGTGCCAGTAATCGAGCGAACACCGGGGAGCTGTTTTTT
size: NA; J: TRBJ2-7; V: TRBV5-1; D: NA; CDR3: CASSPGWGLISYEQYF; DNA: TGCGCCAGCAGCCCAGGATGGGGCCTGATCTCCTACGAGCAGTACTTC